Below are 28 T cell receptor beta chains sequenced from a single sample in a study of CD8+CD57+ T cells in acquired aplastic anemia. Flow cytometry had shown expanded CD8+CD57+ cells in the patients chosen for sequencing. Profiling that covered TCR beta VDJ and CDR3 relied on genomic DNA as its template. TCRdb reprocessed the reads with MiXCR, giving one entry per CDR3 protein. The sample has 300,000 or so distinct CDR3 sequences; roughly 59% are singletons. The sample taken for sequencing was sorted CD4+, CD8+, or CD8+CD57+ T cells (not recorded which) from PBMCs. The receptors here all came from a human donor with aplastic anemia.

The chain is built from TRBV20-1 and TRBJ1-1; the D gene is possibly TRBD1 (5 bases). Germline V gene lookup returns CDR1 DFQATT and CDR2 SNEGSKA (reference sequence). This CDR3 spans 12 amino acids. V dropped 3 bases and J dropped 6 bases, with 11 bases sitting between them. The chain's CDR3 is CSASMGTAEAFF. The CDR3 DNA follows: TGCAGTGCTAGTATGGGGACCGCTGAAGCTTTCTTT.

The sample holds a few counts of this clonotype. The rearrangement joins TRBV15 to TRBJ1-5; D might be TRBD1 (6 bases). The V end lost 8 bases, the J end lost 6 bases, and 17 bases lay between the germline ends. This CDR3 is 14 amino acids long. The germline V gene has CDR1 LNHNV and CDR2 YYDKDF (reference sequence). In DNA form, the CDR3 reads TGTGCCACCCACGCTATACAGGGAGGTCAGCCCCAGCATTTT. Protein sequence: CATHAIQGGQPQHF.

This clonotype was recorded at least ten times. The CDR3 DNA follows: TGTGCCAGCAGGGCCGGGGTCCTCAACTACGAGCAGTACTTC. It yields the protein CASRAGVLNYEQYF. The rearrangement links TRBV2 to TRBJ2-7, with D perhaps matching TRBD2 (5 bases). This CDR3 comprises 14 residues. Germline V gene sequence: CDR1 SNHLY, CDR2 FYNNEI. The V end lost 6 bases, the J end lost 3 bases, and 15 bases lay between the germline ends.

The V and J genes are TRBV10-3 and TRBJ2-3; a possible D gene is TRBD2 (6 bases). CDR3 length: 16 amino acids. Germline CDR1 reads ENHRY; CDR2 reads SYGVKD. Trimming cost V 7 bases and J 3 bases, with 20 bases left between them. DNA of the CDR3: TGTGCCATCAATGATCGCTCGGGGGAGCCAACAGATACGCAGTATTTT. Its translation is CAINDRSGEPTDTQYF.

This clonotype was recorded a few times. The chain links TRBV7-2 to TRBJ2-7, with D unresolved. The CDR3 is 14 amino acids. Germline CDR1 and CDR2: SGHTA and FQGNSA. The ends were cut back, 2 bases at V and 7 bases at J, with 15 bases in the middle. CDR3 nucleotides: TGTGCCAGCAGCTTATTCGTACGGGCCAGGGAGCAGTACTTC. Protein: CASSLFVRAREQYF. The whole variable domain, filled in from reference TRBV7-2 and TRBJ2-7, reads GAGVSQSPSNKVTEKGKDVELRCDPISGHTALYWYRQSLGQGLEFLIYFQGNSAPDKSGLPSDRFSAERTGGSVSTLTIQRTQQEDSAVYLCASSLFVRAREQYFGPGTRLTVT.

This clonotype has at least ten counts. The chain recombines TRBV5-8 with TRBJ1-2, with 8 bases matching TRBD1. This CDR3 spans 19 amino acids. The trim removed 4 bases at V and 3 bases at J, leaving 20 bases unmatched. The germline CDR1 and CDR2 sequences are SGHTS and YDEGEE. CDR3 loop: CASSQRGTGWTGKDYGYTF. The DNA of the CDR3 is TGTGCCAGCAGCCAACGGGGGACGGGGTGGACAGGGAAGGACTATGGCTACACCTTC.

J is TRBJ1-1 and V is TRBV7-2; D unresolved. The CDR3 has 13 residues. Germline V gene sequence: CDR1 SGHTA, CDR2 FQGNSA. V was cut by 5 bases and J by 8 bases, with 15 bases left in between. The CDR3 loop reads CASSPMGRREAFF. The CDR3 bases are TGTGCCAGCAGCCCCATGGGCAGGAGAGAAGCTTTCTTT.

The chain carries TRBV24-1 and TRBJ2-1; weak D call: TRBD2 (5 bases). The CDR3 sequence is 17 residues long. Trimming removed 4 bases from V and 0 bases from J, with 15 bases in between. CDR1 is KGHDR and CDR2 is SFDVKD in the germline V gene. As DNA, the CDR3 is TGTGCCACCAGTGAGACTGGTGGGAGCAGCTCCTACAATGAGCAGTTCTTC. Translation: CATSETGGSSSYNEQFF.

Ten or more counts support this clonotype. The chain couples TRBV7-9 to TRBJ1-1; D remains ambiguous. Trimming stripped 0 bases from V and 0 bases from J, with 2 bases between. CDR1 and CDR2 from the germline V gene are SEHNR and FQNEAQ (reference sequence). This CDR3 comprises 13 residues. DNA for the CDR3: TGTGCCAGCAGCTTAGCGCTGAACACTGAAGCTTTCTTT. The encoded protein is CASSLALNTEAFF. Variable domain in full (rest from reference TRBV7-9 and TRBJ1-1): DTGVSQNPRHKITKRGQNVTFRCDPISEHNRLYWYRQTLGQGPEFLTYFQNEAQLEKSRLLSDRFSAERPKGSFSTLEIQRTEQGDSAMYLCASSLALNTEAFFGQGTRLTVV.

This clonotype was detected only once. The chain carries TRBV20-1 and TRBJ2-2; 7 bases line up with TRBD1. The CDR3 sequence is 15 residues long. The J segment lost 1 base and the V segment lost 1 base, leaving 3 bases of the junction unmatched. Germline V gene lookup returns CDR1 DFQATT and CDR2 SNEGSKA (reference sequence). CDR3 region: CSARVGTVNTGELFF. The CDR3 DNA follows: TGCAGTGCTAGAGTGGGGACAGTGAACACCGGGGAGCTGTTTTTT.

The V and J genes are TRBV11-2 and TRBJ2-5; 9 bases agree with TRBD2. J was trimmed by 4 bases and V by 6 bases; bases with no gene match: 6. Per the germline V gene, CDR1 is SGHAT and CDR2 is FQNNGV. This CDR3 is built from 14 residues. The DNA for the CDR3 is TGTGCCAGCAGAAAACCGCGGGGGGGAGAGACCCAGTACTTC. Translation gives CASRKPRGGETQYF.

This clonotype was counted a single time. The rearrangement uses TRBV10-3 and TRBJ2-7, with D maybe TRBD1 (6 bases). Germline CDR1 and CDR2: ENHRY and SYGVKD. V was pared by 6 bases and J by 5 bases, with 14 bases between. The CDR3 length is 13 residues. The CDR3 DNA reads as TGTGCCATCAGCTTACAGGGTTCCCACGAGCAGTACTTC. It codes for CAISLQGSHEQYF.

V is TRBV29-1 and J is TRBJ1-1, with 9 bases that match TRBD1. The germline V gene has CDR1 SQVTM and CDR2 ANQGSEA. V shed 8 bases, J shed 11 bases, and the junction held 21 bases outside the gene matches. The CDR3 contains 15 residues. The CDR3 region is CSFCRGGQGAHSAFF. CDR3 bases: TGCAGCTTTTGCCGTGGGGGACAGGGAGCACATTCGGCTTTCTTT. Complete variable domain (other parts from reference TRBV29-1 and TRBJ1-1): SAVISQKPSRDICQRGTSLTIQCQVDSQVTMMFWYRQQPGQSLTLIATANQGSEATYESGFVIDKFPISRPNLTFSTLTVSNMSPEDSSIYLCSFCRGGQGAHSAFFGQGTRLTVV.

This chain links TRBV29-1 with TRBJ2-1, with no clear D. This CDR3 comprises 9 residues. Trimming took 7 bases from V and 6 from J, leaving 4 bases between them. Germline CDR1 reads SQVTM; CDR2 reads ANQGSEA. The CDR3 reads CSACNEQFF. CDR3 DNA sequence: TGCAGCGCCTGCAATGAGCAGTTCTTC.

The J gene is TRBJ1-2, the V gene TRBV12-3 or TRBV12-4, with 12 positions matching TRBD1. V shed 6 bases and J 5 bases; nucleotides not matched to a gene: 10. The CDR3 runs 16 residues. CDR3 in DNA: TGTGCCAGCAGCCCGGGACAGGGGGCGCGAGGTTATGGCTACACCTTC. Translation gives CASSPGQGARGYGYTF.

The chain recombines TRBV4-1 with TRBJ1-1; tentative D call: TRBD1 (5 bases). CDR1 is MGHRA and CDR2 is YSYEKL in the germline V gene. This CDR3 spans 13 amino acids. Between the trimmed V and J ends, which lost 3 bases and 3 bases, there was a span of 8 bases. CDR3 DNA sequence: TGCGCCAGCAGCCAGGGACGGGACACTGAAGCTTTCTTT. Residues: CASSQGRDTEAFF.

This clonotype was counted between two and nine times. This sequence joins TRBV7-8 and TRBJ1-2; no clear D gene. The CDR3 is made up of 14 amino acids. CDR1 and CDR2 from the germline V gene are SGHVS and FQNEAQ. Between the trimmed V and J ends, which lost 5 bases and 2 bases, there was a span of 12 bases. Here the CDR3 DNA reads TGTGCCAGCAGCAGGGCAGCCCCAAACTATGGCTACACCTTC. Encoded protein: CASSRAAPNYGYTF.

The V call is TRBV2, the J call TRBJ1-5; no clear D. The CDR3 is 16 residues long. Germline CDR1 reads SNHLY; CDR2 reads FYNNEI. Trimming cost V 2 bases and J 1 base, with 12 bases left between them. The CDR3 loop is CASSEFAGLSNQPQHF. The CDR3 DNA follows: TGTGCCAGCAGTGAATTTGCCGGGTTGAGCAATCAGCCCCAGCATTTT.

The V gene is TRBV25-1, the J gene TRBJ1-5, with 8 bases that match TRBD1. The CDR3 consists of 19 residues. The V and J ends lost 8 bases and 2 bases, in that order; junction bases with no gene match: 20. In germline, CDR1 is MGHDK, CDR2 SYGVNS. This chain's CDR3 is CASALYNRTGLNGNQPQHF. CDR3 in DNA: TGTGCCAGCGCGCTGTACAATCGGACAGGGTTAAACGGCAATCAGCCCCAGCATTTT.

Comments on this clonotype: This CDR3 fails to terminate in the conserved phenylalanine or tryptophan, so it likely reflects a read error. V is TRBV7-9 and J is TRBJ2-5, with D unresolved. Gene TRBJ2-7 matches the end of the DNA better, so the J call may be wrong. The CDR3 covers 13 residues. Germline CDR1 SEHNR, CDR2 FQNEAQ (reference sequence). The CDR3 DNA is TGTGCCAGCAGCCGGACGGCGACCTACGAGCAGTACACC. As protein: CASSRTATYEQYT.

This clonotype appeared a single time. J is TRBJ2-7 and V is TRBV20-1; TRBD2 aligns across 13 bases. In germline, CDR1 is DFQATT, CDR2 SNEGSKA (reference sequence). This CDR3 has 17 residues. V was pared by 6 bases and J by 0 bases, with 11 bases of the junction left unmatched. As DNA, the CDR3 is TGCAGTGCCACGGGACTAGCGGGACCTCTGAGCTCCTACGAGCAGTACTTC. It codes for CSATGLAGPLSSYEQYF.

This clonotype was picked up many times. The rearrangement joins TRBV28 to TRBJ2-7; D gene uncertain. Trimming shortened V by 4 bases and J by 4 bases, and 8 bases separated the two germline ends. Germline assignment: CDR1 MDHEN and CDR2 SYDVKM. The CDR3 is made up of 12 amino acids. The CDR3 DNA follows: TGTGCCAGCAGTTCCCCAGCGTACGAGCAGTACTTC. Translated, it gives CASSSPAYEQYF.

The CDR3 loop reads CASSPGTSGRVEKTQYF. DNA of the CDR3: TGCGCCAGCAGCCCCGGGACTAGCGGGAGAGTCGAGAAGACCCAGTACTTC. The chain carries TRBV5-1 and TRBJ2-5; the match to TRBD2 covers 14 bases. V lost 4 bases, J lost 6 bases, and 11 bases stayed unmatched. Per germline, CDR1 SGHRS and CDR2 YFSETQ. This CDR3 region has 17 residues.

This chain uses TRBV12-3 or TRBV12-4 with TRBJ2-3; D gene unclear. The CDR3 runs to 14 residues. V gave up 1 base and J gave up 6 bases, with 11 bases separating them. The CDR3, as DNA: TGTGCCAGCAGTTTAGGGACGGTAGATGATACGCAGTATTTT. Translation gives CASSLGTVDDTQYF.

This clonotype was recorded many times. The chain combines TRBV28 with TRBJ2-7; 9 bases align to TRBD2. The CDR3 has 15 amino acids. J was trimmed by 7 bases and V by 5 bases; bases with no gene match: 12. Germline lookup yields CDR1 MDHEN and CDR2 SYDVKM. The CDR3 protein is CASSLGAGGPREQYF. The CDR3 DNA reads TGTGCCAGCAGTCTAGGGGCGGGGGGGCCCAGGGAGCAGTACTTC. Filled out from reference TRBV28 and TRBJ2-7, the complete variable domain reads DVKVTQSSRYLVKRTGEKVFLECVQDMDHENMFWYRQDPGLGLRLIYFSYDVKMKEKGDIPEGYSVSREKKERFSLILESASTNQTSMYLCASSLGAGGPREQYFGPGTRLTVT.

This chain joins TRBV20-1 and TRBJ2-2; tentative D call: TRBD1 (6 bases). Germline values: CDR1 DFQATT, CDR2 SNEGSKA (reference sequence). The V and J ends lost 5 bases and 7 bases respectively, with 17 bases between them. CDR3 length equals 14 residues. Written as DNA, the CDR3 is TGCAGTGCTCCCAAGGGGGATCGGATCGGGGAGCTGTTTTTT. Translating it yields CSAPKGDRIGELFF.

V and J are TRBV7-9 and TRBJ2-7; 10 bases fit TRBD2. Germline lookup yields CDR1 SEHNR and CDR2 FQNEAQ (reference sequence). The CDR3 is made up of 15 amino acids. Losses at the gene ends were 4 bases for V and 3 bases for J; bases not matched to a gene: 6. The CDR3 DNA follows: TGTGCCAGCAGCTCATCGACTAGCGGGTACTACGAGCAGTACTTC. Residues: CASSSSTSGYYEQYF. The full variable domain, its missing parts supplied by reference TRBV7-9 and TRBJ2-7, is DTGVSQNPRHKITKRGQNVTFRCDPISEHNRLYWYRQTLGQGPEFLTYFQNEAQLEKSRLLSDRFSAERPKGSFSTLEIQRTEQGDSAMYLCASSSSTSGYYEQYFGPGTRLTVT.

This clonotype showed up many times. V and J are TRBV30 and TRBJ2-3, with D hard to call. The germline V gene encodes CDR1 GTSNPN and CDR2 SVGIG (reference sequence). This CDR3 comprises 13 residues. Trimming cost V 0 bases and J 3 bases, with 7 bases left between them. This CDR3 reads CAWSVRATDTQYF. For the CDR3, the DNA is TGTGCCTGGAGTGTAAGGGCAACAGATACGCAGTATTTT.